This T cell receptor beta chain comes out of a study of blood T cell repertoires in COVID-19. Study-level information: COVID-19 samples collected from the United States, Italy and Spain covered acute and convalescent phases. T cells, B-cell-depleted T cells, or PBMCs supplied cDNA or gDNA.

Trimming left V 5 bases short and J 4 bases short, with 5 bases between. CDR1 and CDR2 from the germline V gene are SNHLY and FYNNEI. The length of the CDR3 is 11 residues. In the source study's methods: The assay estimated nucleated cells by amplifying reference gene primers. Measured with immunoSEQ multiplex PCR; TCRdb has only the in-frame clones, and not every one. That table supplies the V and J calls and clone size; D and trimming were determined from the DNA. The table has 300,000 or so clones, around four fifths seen once. This clone was counted a single time. The rearrangement links TRBV2 to TRBJ1-1; D gene unclear. The receptor was derived from a woman aged 45 to 65 with acute or convalescent COVID-19. The sample was peripheral blood. Here the CDR3 reads CASSWSTEAFF. CDR3 bases: TGTGCCAGCAGTTGGAGCACTGAAGCTTTCTTT.